The 2 T cell receptor beta chains below all came from one sample that was sequenced in a study of shared clonotypes between healthy human individuals. Sequenced by immunoSEQ multiplex PCR; TCRdb stores in-frame clones only, minus some. Of some 2,400,000 clones listed, approximately 96% are singletons. What was sequenced was naive CD4+ T cells sorted from blood. Subset denoted: CD45RA+ positively selected. The receptor set was obtained from a man in his late teens or twenties in good health.

This sequence joins TRBV5-4 and TRBJ2-7; 9 bases are shared with TRBD1. Per the germline V gene, CDR1 is SGHNT and CDR2 is YYREEE (reference sequence). V lost 0 bases, J lost 4 bases, and 5 bases stayed unmatched. The CDR3 has 15 residues. In DNA form, the CDR3 reads TGTGCCAGCAGCTTGGCCGGGACAGGGCCTTACGAGCAGTACTTC. Translated: CASSLAGTGPYEQYF.

V is TRBV28 and J is TRBJ1-2; D is undetermined. CDR3 length: 16 amino acids. Per germline, CDR1 MDHEN and CDR2 SYDVKM. Trimming cost V 5 bases and J 8 bases, with 24 bases left between them. For the CDR3, the DNA is TGTGCCAGCAGTCGCTCCCCCCGCCGCACCCTGAGCGGCTACACCTTC. Translation gives CASSRSPRRTLSGYTF.